These T cell receptor beta chains were read from a single sample in a study of shared clonotypes between healthy human individuals. Some clones are missing from TCRdb's copy, which holds only in-frame ones; the method was immunoSEQ multiplex PCR. The sample carries around 500,000 clones, 60% to 85% recorded once. The sample comprised PBMCs. These receptors were obtained from a woman between 35 and 50 years old in good health. Some clones in this sample may be carry-over from other donors' samples. Each CDR3 is given with its conserved first and last residue. Each record gives: J gene, clone size, D gene, V gene, CDR3 protein, CDR3 DNA. D genes are given only for firm matches. Where a row states a size, it is once, few, many or the class of an expanded clone; other rows omit it.

>TRBJ1-1|once|-|TRBV10-3
CAISGADMNTEAFF
TGTGCCATCAGTGGGGCAGACATGAACACTGAAGCTTTCTTT
>TRBJ2-7|-|TRBD1|TRBV4-1
CASSPGQGPLRGEQYF
TGCGCCAGCAGCCCAGGACAGGGGCCCCTACGTGGGGAGCAGTACTTC
>TRBJ2-7|-|TRBD2|TRBV5-4
CASSRVRDYSVYEQYF
TGTGCCAGCAGCCGAGTACGGGACTACTCAGTCTACGAGCAGTACTTC
>TRBJ2-2|once|-|TRBV28
CASSTGPGELFF
TGTGCCAGCAGTACAGGGCCCGGGGAGCTGTTTTTT
>TRBJ2-1|-|-|TRBV11-2
CASSAPKLASYNEQFF
TGTGCCAGCAGCGCCCCGAAGTTAGCTTCTTACAATGAGCAGTTCTTC
>TRBJ2-7|-|-|TRBV28
CASSFSSYEQYF
TGTGCCAGCAGTTTTTCCTCCTACGAGCAGTACTTC
>TRBJ2-5|-|-|TRBV7-2
CASSPRAPGTQYF
TGTGCCAGCAGCCCCCGGGCACCGGGGACCCAGTACTTC
>TRBJ2-7|once|-|TRBV15
CATSRGGDSYEQYF
TGTGCCACCAGCAGAGGGGGGGACTCCTACGAGCAGTACTTC
>TRBJ1-2|-|TRBD1|TRBV28
CASSPAGGTGAYGYTF
TGTGCCAGCAGTCCTGCCGGGGGGACAGGGGCCTATGGCTACACCTTC
>TRBJ1-5|once|-|TRBV12-1
CASSPWARVGQPQHF
TGTGCCAGCAGCCCATGGGCCCGGGTAGGGCAGCCCCAGCATTTT
>TRBJ1-1|-|-|TRBV15
CATSINSGGTEAFF
TGTGCCACCAGCATCAACTCGGGGGGAACTGAAGCTTTCTTT
>TRBJ2-7|-|TRBD1|TRBV7-7
CASSADRGGEQYF
TGTGCCAGCAGCGCCGACAGGGGTGGAGAGCAGTACTTC
>TRBJ2-4|-|-|TRBV5-1
CASSSSLDNIQYF
TGCGCCAGCAGCTCCAGTTTGGATAACATTCAGTACTTC
>TRBJ2-1|many|-|TRBV7-8
CASSQGRYNEQFF
TGTGCCAGCAGCCAGGGGCGTTACAATGAGCAGTTCTTC
>TRBJ2-6|-|-|TRBV5-1
CASNHRLSSGANVLTF
TGCGCCAGCAACCACAGGCTGAGCTCTGGGGCCAACGTCCTGACTTTC
>TRBJ2-1|-|TRBD2|TRBV5-1
CASSAREADYNEQFF
TGCGCCAGCAGCGCCCGGGAGGCCGACTACAATGAGCAGTTCTTC
>TRBJ2-6|-|-|TRBV7-2
CASRLGVGRTGANVLTF
TGTGCCAGCAGATTAGGGGTAGGGCGCACTGGGGCCAACGTCCTGACTTTC
>TRBJ2-3|-|TRBD2|TRBV18
CASSPGLAGDTQYF
TGTGCCAGCTCACCAGGACTAGCGGGTGATACGCAGTATTTT
>TRBJ1-2|once|TRBD1|TRBV28
CASSSSQGRWGGYTF
TGTGCCAGCAGTTCCTCACAGGGGCGATGGGGAGGCTACACCTTC
>TRBJ1-5|-|-|TRBV7-9
CASSLNRADQPQHF
TGTGCCAGCAGCCTGAACAGGGCGGATCAGCCCCAGCATTTT
>TRBJ1-2|-|-|TRBV5-4
CASRHKPGDPLDYGYTF
TGTGCCAGCAGACACAAGCCGGGCGACCCCCTTGACTATGGCTACACCTTC
>TRBJ2-7|-|TRBD1|TRBV19
CASSRNPRTGIITEQYF
TGTGCCAGTAGTAGAAACCCGCGGACAGGGATAATAACGGAGCAGTACTTC
>TRBJ2-4|-|-|TRBV9
CASSGSLGNIQYF
TGTGCCAGCAGTGGCAGTCTAGGGAACATTCAGTACTTC
>TRBJ1-3|-|TRBD1|TRBV2
CASRQGASGNTIYF
TGTGCCAGCAGACAGGGGGCCTCTGGAAACACCATATATTTT
>TRBJ2-7|-|TRBD2|TRBV7-9
CASGPMAGGIGQYF
TGTGCCAGCGGCCCTATGGCGGGAGGAATTGGGCAGTACTTC
>TRBJ2-7|many|-|TRBV6-6
CASSLVGGYEQYF
TGTGCCAGCAGCCTTGTGGGGGGCTACGAGCAGTACTTC
>TRBJ2-5|-|TRBD2|TRBV7-2
CASSQGRTSGRQETQYF
TGTGCCAGCAGCCAGGGCCGTACTAGCGGGAGGCAAGAGACCCAGTACTTC
>TRBJ2-5|-|-|TRBV9
CASSVASAYQETQYF
TGTGCCAGCAGCGTGGCTAGCGCATACCAAGAGACCCAGTACTTC
>TRBJ1-3|-|-|TRBV7-2
CASSSLGVLAGNTIYF
TGTGCCAGCAGCTCCCTGGGGGTTTTAGCTGGAAACACCATATATTTT
>TRBJ2-7|-|-|TRBV28
CASDGGSSYEQYF
TGTGCCAGCGACGGGGGAAGCTCCTACGAGCAGTACTTC
>TRBJ2-1|-|-|TRBV5-1
CASSLDLSSYNEQFF
TGCGCCAGCAGCTTGGACCTCAGCTCCTACAATGAGCAGTTCTTC
>TRBJ2-3|-|-|TRBV5-1
CASTSGLRTDTQYF
TGCGCCAGCACTTCGGGGTTGCGAACAGATACGCAGTATTTT
>TRBJ2-1|-|-|TRBV11-2
CASSLALGRLGDNEQFF
TGTGCCAGCAGCTTAGCCTTAGGGCGTCTAGGGGACAATGAGCAGTTCTTC
>TRBJ2-6|few|-|TRBV30
CAWSVGAGANVLTF
TGTGCCTGGAGTGTGGGGGCTGGGGCCAACGTCCTGACTTTC
>TRBJ2-4|-|-|TRBV20-1
CSATRNIQYF
TGCAGTGCTACCCGGAACATTCAGTACTTC
>TRBJ2-1|-|TRBD1|TRBV2
CASSDQQGPYNEQFF
TGTGCCAGCAGTGACCAACAGGGGCCCTACAATGAGCAGTTCTTC
>TRBJ2-3|-|-|TRBV27
CASSGQHSQYF
TGTGCCAGCAGCGGACAGCACTCCCAGTATTTT
>TRBJ2-1|-|TRBD2|TRBV18
CASSHELAEKNNEQFF
TGTGCCAGCTCACACGAACTAGCGGAAAAAAACAATGAGCAGTTCTTC
>TRBJ1-2|-|-|TRBV11-2
CASSLDRRGVDGYTF
TGTGCCAGCAGCTTAGATCGCAGGGGAGTTGATGGCTACACCTTC
>TRBJ2-7|-|TRBD2|TRBV12-5
CASGLIGTSGSSYEQYF
TGTGCTAGTGGTTTGATAGGGACTAGCGGGAGCTCCTACGAGCAGTACTTC